Shown below are 25 T cell receptor beta chains from a single sample sequenced in a study of technical replicates of blood from several donors. Sequencing was performed with immunoSEQ multiplex PCR; in TCRdb, only in-frame clones are kept and a portion is missing. The data contain roughly 50,000 clones, more than 90% of them singletons. Source material: PBMCs. The receptor set was obtained from a human donor in good health. Some clones in this sample may be carry-over from other donors' samples.

V usage is TRBV6-6 and J usage is TRBJ1-1; 10 bases are a match to TRBD1. The CDR3 is 16 residues long. V gave up 4 bases and J gave up 2 bases; unmatched junction bases: 7. Germline V gives CDR1 MNHNY, CDR2 SVGAGI (reference sequence). Here the CDR3 reads CASSWGQGLFNTEAFF. The DNA of the CDR3 is TGTGCCAGCAGTTGGGGACAGGGGCTTTTTAACACTGAAGCTTTCTTT.

This clone appeared once. This sequence joins TRBV7-2 and TRBJ1-4, with D unclear. The CDR3 sequence is 14 residues long. The V gene lost 2 bases and the J gene lost 7 bases, with 11 bases spanning the gap. The germline V gene encodes CDR1 SGHTA and CDR2 FQGNSA. CDR3 bases: TGTGCCAGCAGCTTAAATGTAGCTAGTGAAAAACTGTTTTTT. The encoded protein is CASSLNVASEKLFF.

The rearrangement uses TRBV5-1 and TRBJ2-1; 11 bases line up with TRBD2. The germline V gene encodes CDR1 SGHRS and CDR2 YFSETQ. V was pared by 2 bases and J by 10 bases, with 2 bases of the junction left unmatched. CDR3 size: 13 residues. As DNA, the CDR3 is TGCGCCAGCAGCTTATTAGCGGGAGGGGAGCAGTTCTTC. Its translation: CASSLLAGGEQFF.

The V and J genes are TRBV29-1 and TRBJ1-2; 10 positions match TRBD1. There are 14 residues in the CDR3. Germline CDR1 and CDR2: SQVTM and ANQGSEA. The ends lost 7 bases at V and 4 bases at J; junction bases unmatched: 9. The CDR3 loop reads CSADDRGQTYGYTF. CDR3 in DNA: TGCAGCGCAGATGACAGGGGGCAGACCTATGGCTACACCTTC.

DNA of the CDR3: TGTGCCAGCAGTGATGAGGGCCCCTCCTACGAGCAGTACTTC. Translated, it gives CASSDEGPSYEQYF. This chain joins TRBV6-1 and TRBJ2-7; D perhaps matches TRBD2 (5 bases). The CDR3 sequence is 14 residues long. CDR1 is MNHNS and CDR2 is SASEGT in the germline V gene. Trimming shortened V by 3 bases and J by 0 bases, and 9 bases separated the two germline ends.

The chain recombines TRBV11-3 with TRBJ2-1; 8 bases map to TRBD2. The CDR3 covers 16 residues. The V gene's germline CDR1 is SGHNT and CDR2 YENEEA. V lost 0 bases, J lost 9 bases, and 10 bases stayed unmatched. The CDR3 DNA is TGTGCCAGCAGCTTAGAGGGACTAGGGGGAATGGGTGAGCAGTTCTTC. Its translation is CASSLEGLGGMGEQFF. Full variable domain (rest looked up from reference TRBV11-3 and TRBJ2-1): EAGVVQSPRYKIIEKKQPVAFWCNPISGHNTLYWYLQNLGQGPELLIRYENEEAVDDSQLPKDRFSAERLKGVDSTLKIQPAELGDSAVYLCASSLEGLGGMGEQFFGPGTRLTVL.

This clone is termed medium-sized. Other DNA sequences within the sample encode an identical CDR3. The CDR3 here is CASSSAGGYNEQFF. Here the CDR3 DNA reads TGCGCCAGCAGCTCGGCGGGAGGATACAATGAGCAGTTCTTC. The gene calls are TRBV5-1 and TRBJ2-1; 8 positions match TRBD2. Trimming removed 3 bases from V and 4 bases from J; junction bases left unmatched: 3. The CDR3 is made up of 14 amino acids. Germline CDR1 and CDR2: SGHRS and YFSETQ.

The chain links TRBV4-1 to TRBJ2-2; 8 nucleotides align to TRBD2. This CDR3 is 15 amino acids long. Trimming cost V 5 bases and J 5 bases; bases outside gene matches: 7. CDR1 MGHRA and CDR2 YSYEKL come from the germline V gene. The CDR3 coding sequence is TGCGCCAGCAGCGCCCGGGGGGGCGGTACCGGGGAGCTGTTTTTT. This gives the protein CASSARGGGTGELFF.

The chain links TRBV5-1 to TRBJ2-5; 12 nucleotides agree with TRBD1. V gave up 5 bases and J gave up 4 bases; unmatched junction bases: 6. Germline V gene lookup returns CDR1 SGHRS and CDR2 YFSETQ. This CDR3 has 15 amino acids. CDR3 residues: CASRRDRGRGETQYF. The CDR3 DNA is TGCGCCAGCAGGCGGGACAGGGGGCGCGGAGAGACCCAGTACTTC.

V and J are TRBV5-4 and TRBJ1-2; 9 positions match TRBD1. CDR1 is SGHNT and CDR2 is YYREEE in the germline V gene (reference sequence). V gave up 9 bases and J gave up 4 bases; unmatched junction bases: 16. CDR3 length equals 16 residues. The DNA for the CDR3 is TGTGCCACCAAAGGGACAGGGAAGGCCGGAGGCTATGGCTACACCTTC. It codes for CATKGTGKAGGYGYTF.

This chain uses TRBV19 with TRBJ1-5, with 9 nucleotides matching TRBD1. This CDR3 has 15 amino acids. Germline CDR1 LNHDA, CDR2 SQIVND (reference sequence). Unmatched junction bases numbered 5, after V lost 6 bases and J lost 2 bases. This CDR3 is CASSPTGGGNQPQHF. The CDR3 nucleotides are TGTGCCAGTAGCCCAACAGGGGGCGGCAATCAGCCCCAGCATTTT.

This sequence joins TRBV27 and TRBJ2-7; possible D gene TRBD1, 5 bases. The germline V gene encodes CDR1 MNHEY and CDR2 SMNVEV (reference sequence). Trimming cost V 5 bases and J 8 bases, with 13 bases left between them. The CDR3 spans 12 residues. The CDR3 bases are TGTGCCAGCAGTGACCTGGACAAACAGCAGTACTTC. This gives the protein CASSDLDKQQYF.

V is TRBV6-5 and J is TRBJ1-3; D uncertain. The germline CDR1 and CDR2 sequences are MNHEY and SVGAGI. There are 14 residues in the CDR3. V gave up 2 bases and J gave up 2 bases, with 7 bases separating them. CDR3 amino acids: CASSYGGPGNTIYF. DNA for the CDR3: TGTGCCAGCAGTTACGGTGGGCCTGGAAACACCATATATTTT.

The genes are TRBV5-6 and TRBJ2-2; D not certain. Germline CDR1 reads SGHDT; CDR2 reads YYEEEE. This CDR3 is 14 amino acids long. V shed 4 bases and J shed 1 base, with 8 bases lying between them. CDR3 loop: CASSLRLNTGELFF. CDR3 nucleotide sequence: TGTGCCAGCAGCCTGCGGTTGAACACCGGGGAGCTGTTTTTT.

The gene calls are TRBV4-3 and TRBJ1-2; a weak D match, TRBD1 (6 bases). Germline assignment: CDR1 LGHNA and CDR2 YSLEER. The CDR3 runs to 13 residues. V was trimmed by 1 base and J by 4 bases, leaving 7 bases between them. The CDR3, as DNA: TGCGCCAGCAGCCAAGGGGGGCTCTATGGCTACACCTTC. Its protein product is CASSQGGLYGYTF.

The rearrangement joins TRBV5-4 to TRBJ1-2, with D uncertain. The germline V gene has CDR1 SGHNT and CDR2 YYREEE (reference sequence). The CDR3 spans 16 residues. Trimming removed 0 bases from V and 2 bases from J, with 14 bases in between. CDR3 region: CASSLGGPAGNYGYTF. The CDR3 nucleotides read TGTGCCAGCAGCTTGGGAGGCCCAGCTGGGAACTATGGCTACACCTTC.

The chain is built from TRBV29-1 and TRBJ2-1; 9 bases agree with TRBD1. CDR1 and CDR2 (germline): SQVTM, ANQGSEA. The CDR3 runs 16 residues. V lost 6 bases and J lost 6; bases outside the gene matches: 15. As DNA, the CDR3 is TGCAGCGTCGACGATCCCCGGGACAGGGTGGGCAATGAGCAGTTCTTC. It is translated as CSVDDPRDRVGNEQFF.

The V and J genes are TRBV2 and TRBJ2-7; a possible D gene is TRBD2 (5 bases). Germline CDR1 reads SNHLY; CDR2 reads FYNNEI. This CDR3 has 12 residues. V was pared by 3 bases and J by 4 bases, with 7 bases between. The CDR3 here is CASSERAYEQYF. The CDR3 DNA reads TGTGCCAGCAGTGAGAGGGCGTACGAGCAGTACTTC. Full variable domain (missing parts from reference TRBV2 and TRBJ2-7): EPEVTQTPSHQVTQMGQEVILRCVPISNHLYFYWYRQILGQKVEFLVSFYNNEISEKSEIFDDQFSVERPDGSNFTLKIRSTKLEDSAMYFCASSERAYEQYFGPGTRLTVT.

J is TRBJ2-1 and V is TRBV18; 7 positions agree with TRBD2. The CDR3 extends over 15 amino acids. V gave up 3 bases and J gave up 6 bases; unmatched junction bases: 8. Germline V gene sequence: CDR1 KGHSH, CDR2 LQKENI. The CDR3 coding sequence is TGTGCCAGCTCACCCTTGGGGGAGGGCCTCAATGAGCAGTTCTTC. It yields the protein CASSPLGEGLNEQFF.

CDR3 protein: CASSGDRGPNTEAFF. In DNA, the CDR3 is TGTGCCAGCAGTGGCGACAGGGGACCTAACACTGAAGCTTTCTTT. The chain employs TRBV6-1 and TRBJ1-1, with 8 bases aligning to TRBD1. Germline CDR1 MNHNS, CDR2 SASEGT. CDR3 length: 15 residues. After removal of 4 bases from V and 2 bases from J, the junction contained 6 bases not matched to a gene.

The chain employs TRBV28 and TRBJ1-2; tentatively, D is TRBD1 (5 bases). V was shortened by 2 bases and J by 5 bases, with 9 bases between the two germline ends. Per the germline V gene, CDR1 is MDHEN and CDR2 is SYDVKM. The CDR3 sequence is 13 residues long. CDR3: CASSLDSGYGYTF. The CDR3 DNA follows: TGTGCCAGCAGTTTAGACTCAGGGTATGGCTACACCTTC.

The rearrangement links TRBV7-9 to TRBJ2-7; 9 nucleotides agree with TRBD1. The CDR3 spans 14 residues. The V gene end was trimmed by 5 bases and the J gene end by 7 bases; junction bases not matched to a gene: 9. Germline CDR1 and CDR2: SEHNR and FQNEAQ (reference sequence). The DNA of the CDR3 is TGTGCCAGCAGCCTATTACAGGGGGCGTCTGAGCAGTACTTC. It translates to CASSLLQGASEQYF.

The V and J genes are TRBV5-6 and TRBJ2-2; TRBD2 matches 9 bases. CDR1 SGHDT and CDR2 YYEEEE come from the germline V gene. The CDR3 consists of 17 residues. V shed 0 bases, J shed 3 bases, and the junction held 6 bases outside the gene matches. CDR3 residues: CASSLAGTSRDTGELFF. The CDR3 DNA sequence: TGTGCCAGCAGCTTGGCCGGGACTAGCAGGGACACCGGGGAGCTGTTTTTT.

V gene TRBV5-1 combines with J gene TRBJ1-1, with 8 bases lining up with TRBD1. The CDR3 extends over 14 amino acids. Germline V lookup: CDR1 SGHRS, CDR2 YFSETQ. V was pared by 3 bases and J by 1 base, with 2 bases of the junction left unmatched. DNA for the CDR3: TGCGCCAGCAGCTGGGGGACAGGGAACACTGAAGCTTTCTTT. Translated: CASSWGTGNTEAFF.

V and J are TRBV5-8 and TRBJ1-1; D gene unclear. In germline, CDR1 is SGHTS, CDR2 YDEGEE. The CDR3 length is 11 residues. The V end was cut by 4 bases, the J end by 11 bases, with 12 bases between. The CDR3 DNA reads TGTGCCAGCAGCCACCGGAGTGGGGCTTTCTTT. It encodes CASSHRSGAFF.